One sample yielded the 2 T cell receptor beta chains listed below, sequenced in a study of tumor-infiltrating lymphocytes in primary liver carcinoma (dated by TCRdb to the late 2010s). Data came from an Illumina HiSeq 2500. Starting from about 550 ng total RNA, TCRbeta-specific cDNA was produced by reverse transcription with a constant-region primer and ProtoScript II reverse transcriptase. Three nested multiplex PCR rounds, following a slightly modified ARM-PCR procedure, were used to build the TCRbeta libraries. Each of the first two PCR rounds ran for about 10 cycles and used multiplex TRBV1-TRBV30 forward primers together with a Cbeta reverse primer. TCRdb took the public reads, trimmed them with fastp at Q25, ran MiXCR for clone calling and kept in-frame beta chains. Merged by CDR3 protein, the rows form single entries marked with the most common genes and DNA. This sample holds 320,000 or so distinct CDR3 sequences; around three fifths were observed only once. The ten largest clonotypes hold roughly 9% of the sample.

Blood RNA was extracted from unsorted whole blood with TRIzol reagent; germline DNA came from the DNeasy Blood & Tissue kit. Sequencing was carried out using peripheral blood. The receptors stem from a man in his forties with primary liver carcinoma and hepatitis B virus infection.

This clonotype occurred many times. The chain couples TRBV6-5 to TRBJ2-4, with TRBD2 identical over 13 bases. The CDR3 is made up of 15 amino acids. V gave up 7 bases and J gave up 7 bases; unmatched junction bases: 7. CDR1 and CDR2 from the germline V gene are MNHEY and SVGAGI. The CDR3 loop reads CASKKLAGGPNIQYF. The DNA of the CDR3 is TGTGCCAGCAAAAAACTAGCGGGAGGGCCTAACATTCAGTACTTC.

The CDR3 DNA sequence: TGTGCCAGCTCATCAACGATGCAAGAGACCCAGTACTTC. Translating it yields CASSSTMQETQYF. The chain employs TRBV18 and TRBJ2-5; D remains unclear. CDR1 is KGHSH, CDR2 LQKENI, per germline. This CDR3 region has 13 residues. Trimming removed 5 bases from V and 2 bases from J, with 9 bases in between.